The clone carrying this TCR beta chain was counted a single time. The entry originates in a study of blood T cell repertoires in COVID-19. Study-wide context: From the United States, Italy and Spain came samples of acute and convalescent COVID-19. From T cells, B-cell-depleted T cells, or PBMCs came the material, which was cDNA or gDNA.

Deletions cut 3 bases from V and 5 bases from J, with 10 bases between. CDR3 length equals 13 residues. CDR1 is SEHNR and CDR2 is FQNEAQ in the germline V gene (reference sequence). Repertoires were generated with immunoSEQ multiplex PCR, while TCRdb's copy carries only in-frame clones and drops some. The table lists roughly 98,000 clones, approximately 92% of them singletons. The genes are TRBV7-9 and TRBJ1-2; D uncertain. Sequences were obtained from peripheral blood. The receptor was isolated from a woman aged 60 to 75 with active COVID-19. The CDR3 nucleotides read TGTGCCAGCAGCTTCTCGGAGGTATATGGCTACACCTTC. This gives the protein CASSFSEVYGYTF.